Below, 14 T cell receptor beta chains from the same sample are listed, as sequenced in a study of T cells in Graves' hyperthyroidism and ophthalmopathy. RNA transcripts gave rise to amplified TCR beta CDR3 regions. RT-PCR in the first round (using the HTBI primer set) targeted the TCR CDR3. TCRdb re-called the multiplex PCR reads through MiXCR, storing one row per CDR3 protein. The repertoire holds about 360,000 distinct CDR3 sequences, with roughly 13% as singletons. The sample consisted of blood. The source is a woman under 30 with Graves' hyperthyroidism.

The chain employs TRBV7-9 and TRBJ1-1; TRBD1 might be the D (6 bases). Germline V gives CDR1 SEHNR, CDR2 FQNEAQ (reference sequence). The CDR3 runs to 15 residues. V was cut by 3 bases and J by 9 bases, with 20 bases left in between. CDR3 residues: CASSFGAGAEKKAFF. CDR3 coding DNA: TGTGCCAGCAGCTTCGGGGCGGGGGCAGAGAAAAAAGCTTTCTTT. Full variable domain (remainder filled in from reference TRBV7-9 and TRBJ1-1): DTGVSQNPRHKITKRGQNVTFRCDPISEHNRLYWYRQTLGQGPEFLTYFQNEAQLEKSRLLSDRFSAERPKGSFSTLEIQRTEQGDSAMYLCASSFGAGAEKKAFFGQGTRLTVV.

Many counts were recorded for this clonotype. The chain recombines TRBV18 with TRBJ1-1; a weak D match, TRBD1 (5 bases). The germline V gene encodes CDR1 KGHSH and CDR2 LQKENI. This CDR3 contains 16 residues. V gave up 3 bases and J gave up 5 bases, with 19 bases separating them. The CDR3 spells CASSPVGTGGWTEAFF. CDR3 nucleotide sequence: TGTGCCAGCTCACCTGTGGGGACGGGGGGATGGACTGAAGCTTTCTTT.

This clonotype showed up many times. The chain links TRBV6-1 to TRBJ1-1; 9 positions match TRBD1. CDR1 is MNHNS and CDR2 is SASEGT in the germline V gene. The CDR3 totals 17 residues. The ends lost 6 bases at V and 1 base at J; junction bases unmatched: 12. CDR3 amino acids: CASSLPGQGNWNTEAFF. As DNA, the CDR3 is TGTGCCAGCAGCCTTCCGGGACAGGGAAATTGGAACACTGAAGCTTTCTTT.

Many counts were recorded for this clonotype. The chain links TRBV11-2 to TRBJ1-6; no definite D call. Trimming cost V 5 bases and J 8 bases, with 19 bases left between them. There are 16 residues in the CDR3. The germline gives CDR1 SGHAT, CDR2 FQNNGV. This chain's CDR3 is CASSPGIGLLDSPLHF. CDR3 nucleotides: TGTGCCAGCAGCCCGGGAATTGGTTTGTTGGATTCACCCCTCCACTTT.

This clonotype was detected many times. This rearrangement joins TRBV5-1 to TRBJ2-7, with D uncertain. CDR3 size: 13 residues. Trimming shortened V by 4 bases and J by 1 base, and 9 bases separated the two germline ends. Germline V gene data show CDR1 as SGHRS and CDR2 as YFSETQ. The CDR3 DNA sequence: TGCGCCAGCAGCCGAGACACTTCCTACGAGCAGTACTTC. Residues: CASSRDTSYEQYF.

There are many counts of this clonotype. The chain couples TRBV6-2 or TRBV6-3 to TRBJ2-1; 9 bases are shared with TRBD2. The CDR3 totals 15 residues. The ends lost 6 bases at V and 7 bases at J; junction bases unmatched: 10. Germline values: CDR1 MNHEY, CDR2 SVGEGT. The CDR3 sequence: CASSPGTSFTNEQFF. CDR3 in DNA: TGTGCCAGCAGCCCCGGGACTAGCTTCACGAATGAGCAGTTCTTC.

On this clonotype: This may be a read error: a much more frequent sequence differs by one nucleotide. J is TRBJ2-7 and V is TRBV29-1; D remains ambiguous. Germline V gene lookup returns CDR1 SQVTM and CDR2 ANQGSEA. CDR3 length: 15 amino acids. The CDR3 reads CSAEVAGRSSYEQYF. CDR3 in DNA: TGCAGCGCTGAAGTGGCAGGACGAAGCTCCTACGAGCAGTACTTC.

This clonotype was recorded many times. The chain carries TRBV2 and TRBJ2-1; TRBD2 might be the D (6 bases). The germline V gene encodes CDR1 SNHLY and CDR2 FYNNEI. Trimming stripped 0 bases from V and 9 bases from J, with 12 bases between. The CDR3 contains 14 residues. Here the CDR3 reads CASSEALASSEQFF. CDR3 nucleotide sequence: TGTGCCAGCAGTGAAGCTCTAGCGAGTAGTGAGCAGTTCTTC.

This clonotype has ten or more counts. The genes are TRBV7-9 and TRBJ1-4; 9 nucleotides line up with TRBD1. The CDR3 has 15 amino acids. Germline V CDR1 and CDR2: SEHNR, FQNEAQ (reference sequence). Trimming took 5 bases from V and 8 from J; bases not matched to a gene: 9. CDR3: CASSDGRQGEEKLFF. CDR3 coding DNA: TGTGCCAGCAGCGACGGAAGACAGGGGGAGGAAAAACTGTTTTTT.

The chain recombines TRBV9 with TRBJ1-3, with unresolved D. Between the trimmed V and J ends, which lost 2 bases and 0 bases, there was a span of 6 bases. This CDR3 is built from 14 residues. Germline V gene lookup returns CDR1 SGDLS and CDR2 YYNGEE. The CDR3 loop is CASSVTISGNTIYF. For the CDR3, the DNA is TGTGCCAGCAGCGTCACTATCTCTGGAAACACCATATATTTT.

This clonotype was picked up a small number of times. The chain links TRBV20-1 to TRBJ2-2; D is tentatively TRBD1 or TRBD2 (5 bases each). Germline assignment: CDR1 DFQATT and CDR2 SNEGSKA (reference sequence). V dropped 1 base and J dropped 4 bases, with 10 bases sitting between them. The CDR3 spans 14 residues. The CDR3 here is CSARGDPPTGELFF. The CDR3, as DNA: TGCAGTGCTAGAGGGGACCCCCCCACCGGGGAGCTGTTTTTT.

Many counts were recorded for this clonotype. For the CDR3, the DNA is TGTGCCACCAGTGATCATCAGGGAGCCCTTAGCACAGATACGCAGTATTTT. Its protein product is CATSDHQGALSTDTQYF. V is TRBV24-1 and J is TRBJ2-3; D tentatively fits TRBD1 or TRBD2 (5 bases each). Trimming left V 3 bases short and J 0 bases short, with 15 bases between. This CDR3 region has 17 residues. Germline V lookup: CDR1 KGHDR, CDR2 SFDVKD.

The chain joins TRBV14 to TRBJ2-7; D tentatively fits TRBD1 or TRBD2 (5 bases each). Trimming removed 5 bases at V and 7 bases at J, with 18 bases between. This CDR3 has 14 amino acids. Germline values: CDR1 SGHDN, CDR2 FVKESK. The CDR3, as DNA: TGTGCCAGCAGCGAAGGGACCCTCAGTTGGGAGCAGTACTTC. This gives the protein CASSEGTLSWEQYF.

The gene calls are TRBV10-3 and TRBJ1-5, with no clear D. V was trimmed by 2 bases and J by 0 bases, leaving 8 bases between them. Germline V gene data show CDR1 as ENHRY and CDR2 as SYGVKD. The CDR3 extends over 15 amino acids. The CDR3 loop reads CAISEDIYSNQPQHF. CDR3 sequence (DNA): TGTGCCATCAGTGAGGACATTTATAGCAATCAGCCCCAGCATTTT.